This T cell receptor beta chain was profiled in a study of control samples from healthy donors and cancer patients. Sequencing was performed with immunoSEQ multiplex PCR; in TCRdb, only in-frame clones are kept and a portion is missing. The sample carries about 59,000 clones, more than 85% recorded once. The germline gives CDR1 SNHLY, CDR2 FYNNEI. The CDR3 has 14 residues. V was cut by 3 bases and J by 1 base, with 7 bases left in between. This clonotype originated in a man between 35 and 55 years old with colorectal cancer. The chain uses TRBV2 and TRBJ1-5; a possible D gene is TRBD1 (5 bases). Source material: PBMCs. CDR3 residues: CASSDGGSNQPQHF. CDR3 bases: TGTGCCAGCAGTGACGGGGGAAGCAATCAGCCCCAGCATTTT.